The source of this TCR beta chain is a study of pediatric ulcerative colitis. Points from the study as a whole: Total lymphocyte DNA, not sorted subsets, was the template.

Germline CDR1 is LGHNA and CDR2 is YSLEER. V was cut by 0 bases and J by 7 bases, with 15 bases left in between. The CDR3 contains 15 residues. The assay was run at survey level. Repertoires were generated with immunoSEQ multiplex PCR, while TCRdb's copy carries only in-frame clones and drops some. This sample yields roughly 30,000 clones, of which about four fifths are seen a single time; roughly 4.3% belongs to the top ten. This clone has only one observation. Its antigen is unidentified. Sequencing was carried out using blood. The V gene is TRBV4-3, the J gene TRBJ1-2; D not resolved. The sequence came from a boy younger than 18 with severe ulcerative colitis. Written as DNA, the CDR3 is TGCGCCAGCAGCCAAGATCTAGTCGGGGTGTCTGGCTACACCTTC. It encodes CASSQDLVGVSGYTF.